Listed below are T cell receptor beta chains from one sample, sequenced in a study of blood T cell repertoires in COVID-19. Only in-frame clones appear in the TCRdb table, and some are missing; sequencing was by immunoSEQ multiplex PCR. The sample records under 150,000 clones, roughly 90% being singletons. Sequencing was performed on peripheral blood. The receptor set was obtained from a middle-aged man with active COVID-19. Each CDR3 is given with its conserved first and last residue. A D gene is named only where the DNA matches it firmly. Not every row has a clone size; where given, it reads once, few, many or a size class.

few,14,TRBJ1-5,TRBV30,TRBD1,TGTGCCTGGAGTTCTGGACAGGGGGGCCAGCCCCAGCATTTT,CAWSSGQGGQPQHF
NA,15,TRBJ2-2,TRBV7-9,TRBD2,TGTGCCAGCAGCCGGAGCGGGAGAAGGACCGGGGAGCTGTTTTTT,CASSRSGRRTGELFF
NA,16,TRBJ2-2,TRBV3-1/TRBV3-2,TRBD2,TGTGCCAGCAGCCAGATTCTAGCGGGAGGCGCCGGGGAGCTGTTTTTT,CASSQILAGGAGELFF
NA,16,TRBJ2-5,TRBV3-1/TRBV3-2,TRBD2,TGTGCCAGCAGCCAACAGACTAGCGGGGGTTGGGAGACCCAGTACTTC,CASSQQTSGGWETQYF
NA,12,TRBJ2-3,TRBV5-1,NA,TGCGCCAGCAAACAAGACACAGATACGCAGTATTTT,CASKQDTDTQYF
NA,12,TRBJ2-2,TRBV12-3/TRBV12-4,NA,TGTGCCAGCAGTAATCTAGCGGGGGAGCTGTTTTTT,CASSNLAGELFF
NA,15,TRBJ1-5,TRBV5-8,TRBD1,TGTGCCAGCAGCTTGGAAGGGACAGCAAAACAGCCCCAGCATTTT,CASSLEGTAKQPQHF
NA,15,TRBJ2-3,TRBV24-1,NA,TGTGCCACCAGTGAAGGACGGGAGCGCACAGATACGCAGTATTTT,CATSEGRERTDTQYF
medium-sized,14,TRBJ1-1,TRBV6-1,NA,TGTGCCAGCAGTGAAGGTCCGGGGGGCACTGAAGCTTTCTTT,CASSEGPGGTEAFF
NA,14,TRBJ1-1,TRBV11-3,NA,TGTGCCAGCAGCAGCTCTTGGTTCAGGCCTGAAGCTTTCTTT,CASSSSWFRPEAFF
NA,15,TRBJ1-5,TRBV27,TRBD1,TGTGCCAGCAGTTTAGGCAGGGGGTTCAATCAGCCCCAGCATTTT,CASSLGRGFNQPQHF
once,12,TRBJ1-5,TRBV9,NA,TGTGCCAGCAGCGTCGGGGATCAGCCCCAGCATTTT,CASSVGDQPQHF
NA,13,TRBJ2-4,TRBV19,NA,TGTGCCAGTAGTCCCAACCAGGGAAACATTCAGTACTTC,CASSPNQGNIQYF
NA,18,TRBJ2-3,TRBV15,TRBD2,TGTGCCACCAGCAGATCAGGGTTCGGGAGGGCGGTCACAGATACGCAGTATTTT,CATSRSGFGRAVTDTQYF
NA,14,TRBJ1-1,TRBV5-4,NA,TGTGCCAGCAGCTCCCCCAATACCGGGACTGAAGCTTTCTTT,CASSSPNTGTEAFF
NA,12,TRBJ1-1,TRBV25-1,NA,TGTGCCAGCAGTGGCCTCCAGAATGAAGCTTTCTTT,CASSGLQNEAFF
NA,14,TRBJ2-3,TRBV5-1,TRBD2,TGCGCCAGCAGCCTAGCGGGTGGCACAGATACGCAGTATTTT,CASSLAGGTDTQYF
once,13,TRBJ1-2,TRBV24-1,NA,TGTGCCACCAGTGATTCCAGGGCCTATGGCTACACCTTC,CATSDSRAYGYTF
NA,15,TRBJ1-1,TRBV7-9,TRBD1,TGTGCCAGCAGCTTGACAGGGGGCCGAAACACTGAAGCTTTCTTT,CASSLTGGRNTEAFF
NA,14,TRBJ1-5,TRBV6-6,TRBD1,TGTGCCAGCAGTCACAGACAGGGCGATCAGCCCCAGCATTTT,CASSHRQGDQPQHF
NA,16,TRBJ2-2,TRBV2,NA,TGTGCCAGCAGTAATACCGGGACTGCAAACACCGGGGAGCTGTTTTTT,CASSNTGTANTGELFF
NA,13,TRBJ2-2,TRBV28,NA,TGTGCCAGCAGAAACACGAACACCGGGGAGCTGTTTTTT,CASRNTNTGELFF
NA,14,TRBJ2-5,TRBV5-6,NA,TGTGCCAGCAGCTCAAGGACAACGCAAGAGACCCAGTACTTC,CASSSRTTQETQYF
NA,13,TRBJ2-7,TRBV6-4,TRBD1,TGTGTCAGTCCGGGACAGAAGACCTACGAGCAGTACTTC,CVSPGQKTYEQYF
NA,14,TRBJ2-3,TRBV18,NA,TGTGCCAGCTCATCCGGACACCGCACAGATACGCAGTATTTT,CASSSGHRTDTQYF
NA,16,TRBJ2-3,TRBV11-3,NA,TGTGCCAGCAGCGGAAGGGGGGGCCTTAGCACAGATACGCAGTATTTT,CASSGRGGLSTDTQYF
once,13,TRBJ1-1,TRBV29-1,TRBD1,TGCAGCGTTGCTGTCCCGGGACAGCCTGAAGCTTTCTTT,CSVAVPGQPEAFF
NA,15,TRBJ2-7,TRBV11-2,TRBD2,TGTGCCAGCAGCTTAGGAGCGGGGGTCTCCTACGAGCAGTACTTC,CASSLGAGVSYEQYF
once,13,TRBJ2-1,TRBV7-9,NA,TGTGCCAGCCGCTTCTCGAGTTACAATGAGCAGTTCTTC,CASRFSSYNEQFF
NA,16,TRBJ2-1,TRBV13,TRBD2,TGTGCCAGCAGCTTAGGACTAGCGGGATTGGACAATGAGCAGTTCTTC,CASSLGLAGLDNEQFF
NA,18,TRBJ2-3,TRBV5-1,NA,TGCGCCAGCAGCTTGCTAGCGACATTTACGCCGGGAACAGATACGCAGTATTTT,CASSLLATFTPGTDTQYF
NA,17,TRBJ1-4,TRBV2,NA,TGTGCCAGCAGTGACAGGAGCGTCGGCCTCCGGGGTGAAAAACTGTTTTTT,CASSDRSVGLRGEKLFF
NA,15,TRBJ2-2,TRBV6-5,TRBD1,TGTGCCAGCAGCTACACCGGGACAGGGACCGGGGAGCTGTTTTTT,CASSYTGTGTGELFF
NA,12,TRBJ2-5,TRBV24-1,NA,TGTGCCACCAGTGGAGACGGGGGGACCCAGTACTTC,CATSGDGGTQYF
NA,14,TRBJ1-1,TRBV30,NA,TGTGCCTGGAGACACAGGGCGGTAATGTCTGAAGCTTTCTTT,CAWRHRAVMSEAFF
NA,15,TRBJ2-1,TRBV3-1/TRBV3-2,TRBD1,TGTGCCAGCAGCCAGGGACAGGGAGAGTACAATGAGCAGTTCTTC,CASSQGQGEYNEQFF
NA,17,TRBJ2-5,TRBV5-1,TRBD2,TGCGCCAGCAGCTTCGGGACTAGCGGAGCCGGCCGGGAGACCCAGTACTTC,CASSFGTSGAGRETQYF
NA,16,TRBJ1-4,TRBV3-1/TRBV3-2,NA,TGTGCCAGCAGCCAAGATAATCGGGGGGGTAATGAAAAACTGTTTTTT,CASSQDNRGGNEKLFF
once,13,TRBJ2-3,TRBV2,NA,TGTGCCAGCAGTCTCCCGGGGGTGCGTACGCAGTATTTT,CASSLPGVRTQYF
NA,15,TRBJ2-1,TRBV6-5,TRBD2,TGTGCCAGCAGCCAACCGGGACTAGTGGGTAATGAGCAGTTCTTC,CASSQPGLVGNEQFF
once,15,TRBJ1-1,TRBV18,NA,TGTGCCAGCTCACAAACTTGGACATCGAACACTGAAGCTTTCTTT,CASSQTWTSNTEAFF
NA,14,TRBJ1-2,TRBV19,NA,TGTGCCAGTAGTATAGGAGGCACGAACTATGGCTACACCTTC,CASSIGGTNYGYTF
once,15,TRBJ2-1,TRBV7-9,NA,TGTGCCAGCAGCACCCAACCGGGTGGTCTTAATGAGCAGTTCTTC,CASSTQPGGLNEQFF
NA,13,TRBJ1-2,TRBV18,NA,TGTGCCAGCTCAGAGACACAAGGTATCGGCTACACCTTC,CASSETQGIGYTF
NA,14,TRBJ1-1,TRBV5-6,NA,TGTGCCAGCAGCTTGGTAGTGGGGGGTCCTGAAGCTTTCTTT,CASSLVVGGPEAFF
once,14,TRBJ2-2,TRBV10-3,TRBD2,TGTGCCTCAGCACCAACCGGGGGGGCCGGGGAGCTGTTTTTT,CASAPTGGAGELFF
NA,17,TRBJ1-5,TRBV6-2/TRBV6-3,TRBD1,TGTGCCAGCAGTTACAACAGGGGGCGGTCGGGGAATCAGCCCCAGCATTTT,CASSYNRGRSGNQPQHF
few,17,TRBJ2-3,TRBV19,TRBD2,TGTGCCAGTAGGACTAGGCTAGCGGGGGGGCTGGCAGATACGCAGTATTTT,CASRTRLAGGLADTQYF
NA,16,TRBJ2-1,TRBV25-1,TRBD2,TGTGCCAGCAGTGAGCTTACTAGCGGGAGGATCAATGAGCAGTTCTTC,CASSELTSGRINEQFF
NA,15,TRBJ1-6,TRBV19,TRBD1,TGTGCCAGTAGGGACAGGGGAGGAGATAATTCACCCCTCCACTTT,CASRDRGGDNSPLHF
NA,14,TRBJ1-2,TRBV7-9,NA,TGTGCCAGCAGCTCGTACAGGGTAGGCTATGGCTACACCTTC,CASSSYRVGYGYTF
once,13,TRBJ1-4,TRBV20-1,TRBD1,TGCAGTGCTATTGACAGGGGGAATGAAAAACTGTTTTTT,CSAIDRGNEKLFF
NA,14,TRBJ2-1,TRBV5-4,NA,TGTGCCAGCAGCTTGGCCGGGAACCAAAATGAGCAGTTCTTC,CASSLAGNQNEQFF
NA,17,TRBJ2-5,TRBV18,TRBD1,TGTGCCAGCTCACCACCGCTCTACGACAGGGAAGCGGAGACCCAGTACTTC,CASSPPLYDREAETQYF
NA,18,TRBJ2-3,TRBV18,TRBD2,TGTGCCAGCTCACCACCGGGAGCTAGCGGGGCCGCCGGGGATACGCAGTATTTT,CASSPPGASGAAGDTQYF